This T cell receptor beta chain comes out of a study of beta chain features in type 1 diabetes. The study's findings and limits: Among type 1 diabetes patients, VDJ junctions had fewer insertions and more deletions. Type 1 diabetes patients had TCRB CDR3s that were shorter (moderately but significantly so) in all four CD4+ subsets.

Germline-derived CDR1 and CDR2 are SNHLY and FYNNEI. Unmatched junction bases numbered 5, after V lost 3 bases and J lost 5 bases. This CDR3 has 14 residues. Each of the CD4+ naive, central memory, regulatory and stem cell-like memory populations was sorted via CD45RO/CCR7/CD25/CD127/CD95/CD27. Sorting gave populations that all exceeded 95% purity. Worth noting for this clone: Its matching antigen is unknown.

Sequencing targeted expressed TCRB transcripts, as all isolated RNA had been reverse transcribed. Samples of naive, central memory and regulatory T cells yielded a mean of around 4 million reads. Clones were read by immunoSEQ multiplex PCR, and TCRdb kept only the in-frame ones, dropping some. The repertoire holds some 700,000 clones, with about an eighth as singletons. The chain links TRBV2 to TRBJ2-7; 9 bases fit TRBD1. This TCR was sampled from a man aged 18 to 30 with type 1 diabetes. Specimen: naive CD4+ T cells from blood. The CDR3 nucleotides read TGTGCCAGCAGTGATTGGACAGGGGCCAACGAGCAGTACTTC. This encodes CASSDWTGANEQYF.